These T cell receptor beta chains were read from a single sample in a study of graft-versus-host responses after intestinal transplantation. These receptors are not linked to any known antigen. The assay was immunoSEQ multiplex PCR, and TCRdb's table has in-frame clones only and misses some. This sample has approximately 82,000 clones, with roughly 91% found just once. This specimen consisted of unstimulated CD4+ T cells sorted from spleen or lymph node cells, obtained before intestinal transplant. These receptors originate from a human donor who received an intestinal transplant. Both conserved end residues are part of each CDR3. The D gene is left open where the match is weak. Only part of the rows carry a size: once, few, many, or a class if the clone is expanded.

j_call clone_size v_call d_call cdr3_nt cdr3_aa
TRBJ2-3 - TRBV4-3 TRBD1 TGCGCCAGCAGCCGAGAACCCCGGACAGGGGAAGATACGCAGTATTTT CASSREPRTGEDTQYF
TRBJ2-2 - TRBV18 TRBD1 TGTGCCAGCTCACTACAGGGGGCGGACACCGGGGAGCTGTTTTTT CASSLQGADTGELFF
TRBJ1-2 - TRBV19 TRBD1 TGTGCCAGTCGGACAGGTTTAGCTAACTATGGCTACACCTTC CASRTGLANYGYTF
TRBJ1-4 few TRBV4-3 TRBD1 TGCGCCAGCAGCCAAACAGGGGGGACTAATGAAAAACTGTTTTTT CASSQTGGTNEKLFF
TRBJ1-6 - TRBV18 - TGTGCCAGCTCTCTCGAACAGGGCTCCTATAATTCACCCCTCCACTTT CASSLEQGSYNSPLHF
TRBJ1-5 few TRBV19 - TGTGCCAGTAGTATAGCGGGCAGGGGTAGCAATCAGCCCCAGCATTTT CASSIAGRGSNQPQHF
TRBJ2-2 - TRBV12-5 - TGTGCTAGTGGTCCGTACATGGTGAACACCGGGGAGCTGTTTTTT CASGPYMVNTGELFF
TRBJ2-2 - TRBV19 TRBD1 TGTGCCAGTAGTATTCCTGGGACAGGGGACACCGGGGAGCTGTTTTTT CASSIPGTGDTGELFF
TRBJ2-7 - TRBV29-1 - TGCAGCGTTGCAGACATCTACGAGCAGTACTTC CSVADIYEQYF
TRBJ2-1 once TRBV7-2 TRBD2 TGTGCCAGCAGCCCAGGGACTAGCGGGGGGTTGGACAATGAGCAGTTCTTC CASSPGTSGGLDNEQFF
TRBJ1-6 - TRBV4-3 - TGCGCCAGCAGCCAAGATCCCCCCAAGGGGGATTTTTCACCCCTCCACTTT CASSQDPPKGDFSPLHF
TRBJ1-1 - TRBV6-4 TRBD1 TGTGCCAGCGCCCCGGGACAGGGGACTGAAGCTTTCTTT CASAPGQGTEAFF
TRBJ2-3 - TRBV5-1 - TGCGCCAGCAGCTTTGGGGGGGATACGCAGTATTTT CASSFGGDTQYF
TRBJ1-2 - TRBV7-2 - TGTGCCAGCAGCATCCCGGGAGGGCAGGGAGGCGGCGGCTACACCTTC CASSIPGGQGGGGYTF